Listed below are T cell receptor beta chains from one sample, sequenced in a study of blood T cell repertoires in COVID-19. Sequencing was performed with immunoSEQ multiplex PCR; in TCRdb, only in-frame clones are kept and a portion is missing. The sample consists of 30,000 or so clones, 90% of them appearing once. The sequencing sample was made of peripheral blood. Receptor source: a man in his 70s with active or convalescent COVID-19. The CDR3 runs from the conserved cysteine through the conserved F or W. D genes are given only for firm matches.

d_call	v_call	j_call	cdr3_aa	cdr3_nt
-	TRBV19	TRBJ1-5	CASSITGDNQPQHF	TGTGCCAGTAGTATTACTGGAGACAATCAGCCCCAGCATTTT
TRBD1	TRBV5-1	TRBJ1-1	CASGGQGLGNTEAFF	TGCGCCAGCGGGGGACAGGGATTGGGGAACACTGAAGCTTTCTTT
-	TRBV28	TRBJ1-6	CASITGGGPISPLHF	TGTGCCAGCATTACTGGGGGAGGACCCATTTCACCCCTCCACTTT
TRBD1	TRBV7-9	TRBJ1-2	CASSLDRGHGYTF	TGTGCCAGCAGCTTAGACAGGGGACATGGCTACACCTTC
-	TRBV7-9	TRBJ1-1	CASSLDQFTEAFF	TGTGCCAGCAGCTTAGACCAGTTCACTGAAGCTTTCTTT
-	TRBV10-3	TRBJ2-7	CAIKGQSSYEQYF	TGTGCCATTAAGGGACAAAGCTCCTACGAGCAGTACTTC
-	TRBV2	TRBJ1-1	CASSEVGGTEAFF	TGTGCCAGCAGTGAAGTGGGGGGCACTGAAGCTTTCTTT
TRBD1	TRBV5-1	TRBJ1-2	CASSRGQGYGYTF	TGCGCCAGCAGCCGGGGACAGGGCTATGGCTACACCTTC
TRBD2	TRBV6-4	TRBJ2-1	CASSEGAGSGNEQFF	TGTGCCAGCAGTGAGGGAGCGGGGTCTGGAAATGAGCAGTTCTTC
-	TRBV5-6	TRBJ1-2	CASSYGTSPRWGYTF	TGTGCCAGCAGTTATGGGACAAGTCCCCGCTGGGGCTACACCTTC
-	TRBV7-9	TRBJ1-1	CASSLTGNTEAFF	TGTGCCAGCAGCTTGACGGGGAACACTGAAGCTTTCTTT